This record covers a single T cell receptor beta chain. This PCR relied on a set of 60 Vbeta primers and 13 Jbeta primers. Data came from immunoSEQ multiplex PCR; TCRdb stores just in-frame clones and leaves some out. The table lists about 200,000 clones, more than 65% of them singletons. This entry comes from a study of cytomegalovirus exposure and HLA in healthy donors. This CDR3 has 15 residues. Germline CDR1 reads MDHEN; CDR2 reads SYDVKM. Trimming removed 6 bases from V and 6 bases from J, with 20 bases in between. This sequence originates from a man over 45 in good health and CMV-seronegative. What was sequenced was PBMCs. This sequence joins TRBV28 and TRBJ1-1; no definite D call. CDR3 DNA sequence: TGTGCCAGCAGGCCCCTTGAGGCTGGGTGGTCTGAAGCTTTCTTT. It yields the protein CASRPLEAGWSEAFF.